This entry lists 17 T cell receptor beta chains sequenced from one sample in a study of tumor-infiltrating lymphocytes in primary liver carcinoma. The investigators made TCR beta cDNA from about 0.45 ug total RNA, using a constant-region primer. It was through three nested multiplex PCR rounds of slightly modified ARM-PCR that TCR beta libraries arose. A C-beta reverse primer was combined with TRBV1-TRBV30 forward primers in the first two PCR rounds, and each round had approximately 9 cycles. MiXCR was run by TCRdb on the multiplex PCR reads, yielding one entry per CDR3 protein. The sample consists of roughly 70,000 distinct CDR3 sequences, around 69% of them appearing once. The study co-extracted DNA and RNA from 20-30 mg of unsorted bulk tissue. The source material was liver tumor tissue from sampling region 4. Subset indicated: tumor region T4, right-lateral pole. These receptors all come from a man aged 40-49 years with primary liver carcinoma and hepatitis B virus infection.

This chain uses TRBV4-1 with TRBJ1-5; D is unresolved. In germline, CDR1 is MGHRA, CDR2 YSYEKL. V lost 11 bases to trimming and J lost 9 bases, with 29 bases between them. CDR3 length equals 16 residues. The CDR3 DNA follows: TGCGCCTGCAACCAGGAAGTCGCGGACGGGGTTCTGCCCCAGCATTTT. Translation gives CACNQEVADGVLPQHF.

Concerning this clonotype itself: This is likely a read error, given that the CDR3 carries no conserved phenylalanine or tryptophan at its end. The rearrangement joins TRBV12-3 or TRBV12-4 to TRBJ1-1, with D tentatively TRBD1 (6 bases). The CDR3 runs to 13 residues. The CDR3 loop is CASSFSGAAEAFY. The CDR3 DNA reads TGTGCTAGCAGTTTTTCAGGGGCCGCTGAAGCTTTCTAT.

The chain couples TRBV12-3 or TRBV12-4 to TRBJ2-7; 13 bases line up with TRBD2. V lost 5 bases to trimming and J lost 7 bases; unmatched junction nucleotides: 11. The CDR3 totals 16 residues. The CDR3 sequence: CASSPWTSGRVGEQYF. The CDR3 nucleotides read TGTGCCAGCAGTCCGTGGACTAGCGGGAGAGTCGGTGAGCAGTACTTC.

With regard to this clonotype: Given a much more abundant clone one base away, this may be a read error. The CDR3 coding sequence is TGTGCCAGCAGCTTAGAGTCGACAGGGGTTGAAAAACTGTTTTTT. It encodes CASSLESTGVEKLFF. The rearrangement links TRBV11-2 to TRBJ1-4; 8 bases line up with TRBD1. This CDR3 contains 15 residues. V lost 0 bases and J lost 7; bases outside the gene matches: 4. Germline CDR1 SGHAT, CDR2 FQNNGV.

This clonotype was observed at least ten times. The CDR3 bases are TGCAGCTTCGTAGCGGGAGGTAGTGGTGATACGCAGTATTTT. This gives the protein CSFVAGGSGDTQYF. This chain connects TRBV29-1 to TRBJ2-3, with TRBD2 matching 10 bases. V gave up 8 bases and J gave up 6 bases; unmatched junction bases: 11. Per the germline V gene, CDR1 is SQVTM and CDR2 is ANQGSEA. The CDR3 runs to 14 residues.

J is TRBJ1-4 and V is TRBV30, with D maybe TRBD1 (6 bases). The CDR3 length is 13 residues. V was clipped by 4 bases and J by 5 bases, with 11 bases between them. CDR1 GTSNPN and CDR2 SVGIG come from the germline V gene (reference sequence). As DNA, the CDR3 is TGTGCCTGGAAAGGGGGTTGGAATGAAAAACTGTTTTTT. This gives the protein CAWKGGWNEKLFF.

As to this clonotype: The junction departs from the called germline gene at one end, perhaps through a read error. The V call is TRBV10-2, the J call TRBJ1-2, with D unresolved. Germline-derived CDR1 and CDR2 are WSHSY and SAAADI. CDR3 length equals 13 residues. CDR3 bases: TGCACCAGCAGTTTTGGGGAAGGCTATAGCTACGCCTTC. This translates into CTSSFGEGYSYAF.

Notes on this clonotype: A much larger clone is a single base away; this may be a read error. The rearrangement uses TRBV6-5 and TRBJ2-7; D might be TRBD1 (6 bases). V lost 6 bases to trimming and J lost 6 bases, with 15 bases between them. This CDR3 spans 13 amino acids. Germline CDR1 reads MNHEY; CDR2 reads SVGAGI. The CDR3 reads CASRGAGECEQYF. DNA for the CDR3: TGTGCCAGCAGGGGGGCAGGCGAGTGCGAGCAGTACTTC.

In the case of this clonotype: One base away lies a much larger clone, so this may be a sequencing read error. The chain links TRBV4-3 to TRBJ2-1; D call uncertain. The CDR3 is 17 residues long. The germline CDR1 and CDR2 sequences are LGHNA and YSLEER. The CDR3 sequence: CANSQEPVGMSYNEQFF. Here the CDR3 DNA reads TGCGCCAACAGCCAAGAGCCCGTGGGGATGTCCTACAATGAGCAGTTCTTC.

Turning to this clonotype: An end of the junction differs from the germline gene, which may be a read error. The V call is TRBV6-2 or TRBV6-3, the J call TRBJ2-1, with D possibly matching TRBD2 (6 bases). Germline V gene sequence: CDR1 MNHEY, CDR2 SVGEGT. The CDR3 loop spans 14 amino acids. CDR3: CTSSTRISGEEQFF. CDR3 in DNA: TGTACCAGCAGTACAAGGATTAGCGGTGAAGAGCAGTTCTTC.

Worth noting for this clonotype: A read error may be the cause here, since a much bigger clone is one base away. This sequence joins TRBV7-9 and TRBJ2-1; the D is unclear. The length of the CDR3 is 11 residues. Germline V gene lookup returns CDR1 SEHNR and CDR2 FQNEAQ (reference sequence). The CDR3 loop reads CDSSHDDEQFF. In DNA form, the CDR3 reads TGTGACAGCAGCCATGACGATGAGCAGTTCTTC.

This clonotype has at least ten counts. The chain joins TRBV9 to TRBJ2-6, with 9 bases that match TRBD1. Germline V gives CDR1 SGDLS, CDR2 YYNGEE. After removal of 3 bases from V and 3 bases from J, the junction contained 13 bases not matched to a gene. CDR3 size: 19 residues. DNA for the CDR3: TGTGCCAGCAGCGCGGGATACAGGGGGCGCGTGAGTGGGGCCAACGTCCTGACTTTC. Its protein is CASSAGYRGRVSGANVLTF.

This chain uses TRBV11-2 with TRBJ2-1; unclear D gene. Germline CDR1 SGHAT, CDR2 FQNNGV. The CDR3 runs 15 residues. V was pared by 0 bases and J by 3 bases, with 9 bases between. The CDR3 DNA follows: TGTGCCAGCAGCTTAGATCCAGAGAGCTACAATGAGCAGTTCTTC. Translating it yields CASSLDPESYNEQFF.

Ten or more counts support this clonotype. The rearrangement joins TRBV30 to TRBJ1-2; no clear D gene. V lost 2 bases to trimming and J lost 3 bases, with 10 bases between them. Germline V gene sequence: CDR1 GTSNPN, CDR2 SVGIG (reference sequence). CDR3 length: 13 amino acids. The CDR3 DNA sequence: TGTGCCTGGAGTTACCCCATATACTATGGCTACACCTTC. Encoded protein: CAWSYPIYYGYTF.

The J gene is TRBJ2-7, the V gene TRBV6-2 or TRBV6-3, with TRBD1 as a possible D gene (5 bases). CDR1 and CDR2 from the germline V gene are MNHEY and SVGEGT. V dropped 2 bases and J dropped 7 bases, with 18 bases sitting between them. The CDR3 has 15 amino acids. The chain's CDR3 is CASSYVGRVSAEQYF. The CDR3 DNA follows: TGTGCCAGCAGTTACGTAGGCAGGGTCTCGGCTGAGCAGTACTTC.

The V call is TRBV6-5, the J call TRBJ2-6, with D uncertain. The germline V gene encodes CDR1 MNHEY and CDR2 SVGAGI. The CDR3 spans 15 residues. V was clipped by 3 bases and J by 2 bases, with 8 bases between them. CDR3 loop: CASSYLLAGANVLTF. CDR3 bases: TGTGCCAGCAGTTATCTCCTCGCTGGGGCCAACGTCCTGACTTTC.

About this clonotype: A read error may produce the germline difference seen at one junction end. This chain uses TRBV6-5 with TRBJ2-6; D assignment may be TRBD1 or TRBD2 (5 bases each). Germline V CDR1 and CDR2: MNHEY, SVGAGI. The CDR3 is 13 residues long. CDR3 protein: CDSNPRGPNVLTF. CDR3 sequence (DNA): TGTGACAGCAACCCGAGGGGTCCCAACGTCCTGACTTTC.